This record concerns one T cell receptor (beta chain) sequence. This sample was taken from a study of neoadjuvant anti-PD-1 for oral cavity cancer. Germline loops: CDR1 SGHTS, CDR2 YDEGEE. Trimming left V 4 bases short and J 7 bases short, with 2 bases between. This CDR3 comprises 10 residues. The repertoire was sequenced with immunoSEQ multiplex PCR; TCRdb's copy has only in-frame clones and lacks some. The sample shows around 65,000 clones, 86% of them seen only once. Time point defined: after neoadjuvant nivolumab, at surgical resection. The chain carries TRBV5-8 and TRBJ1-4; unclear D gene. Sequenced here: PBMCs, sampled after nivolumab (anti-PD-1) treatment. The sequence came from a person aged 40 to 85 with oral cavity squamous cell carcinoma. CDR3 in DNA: TGTGCCAGCAGCGGTGAAAAACTGTTTTTT. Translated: CASSGEKLFF.